This TCR beta chain emerged from a study of cytomegalovirus exposure and HLA in healthy donors (dated by TCRdb to about 2017). Background on the whole study: An earlier analysis of approximately 640 of the donors reported roughly 270 Gb of sequence data and around 120 million unique TCR beta sequences from 150 million to 200 million T cells. An early release covering roughly 600 HLA-typed donors comprised about 300 gigabases of sequencing data and tens of millions of unique TCR sequences. Of the 398 genotyped donors, approximately 80% fell in the genetic ancestry cluster associated with self-reported Caucasian donors. The study aimed to test whether signatures of past pathogen exposure could be identified by cataloging public T cell receptors. The study profiled the T cell repertoires of hundreds of subjects by immunosequencing and related them to cytomegalovirus serostatus. Besides the first cohort of roughly 660 subjects, a separate validation cohort made up of roughly 130 different subjects was used. To predict cytomegalovirus infection status, the study combined high-throughput TCR immunosequencing, statistical association of individual TCRs with disease status, and machine learning. In a later analysis, previously published TCR beta repertoires from hundreds of donors were re-analyzed and high-resolution HLA genotyping was added so that TCR occurrence patterns could be studied. Rather than drawing on any new phenotypic data, the later analysis identified candidate immune exposures from TCR beta sequences and the way those sequences occurred across donors. In an earlier analysis of a few hundred of the donors, high-throughput TCR beta sequencing was used to judge whether each TCR beta V gene segment behaved as functional or pseudogenic. Donor age, sex, ethnicity and CMV serostatus were collected together with the repertoire data. A later genetic analysis took genome-wide SNP genotypes for about 55% of the 666 donors and used that subset as a discovery cohort. All discovery cohort repertoires had been generated on a single sequencing platform. HLA typing included class I and class II loci at four-digit resolution. Typing coverage varied by locus: about 629-630 donors for A, B, C, DRB1 and DQB1; approximately 520 for DQA1; 606 for DPA1; more than 450 for DPB1. Several DR-DQ haplotypes were handled as single units for association and clustering, since linkage in the cohort was strong. Across roughly 420 genotyped donors of the cohort, an average of about 200,000 unique TCR beta nucleotide sequences per donor were sequenced, and about a sixth of those sequences were non-productive. The research as a whole found: HLA typing was unavailable for some donors at each locus, so association tests used only the typed subset. Linkage disequilibrium might explain the correlated functional status among segregating V segments, but an unknown experimental factor could not be excluded. In vitro tests confirmed that a few of the cytomegalovirus-associated TCR beta chains recognize cytomegalovirus antigens. A further reported finding was that TCR beta sequences accurately predicted the HLA-A and HLA-B alleles for most subjects in the first cohort. This cohort had only TCR beta chains sequenced, and the lack of alpha or paired-chain data limited which features could be detected. Roughly uniform sequencing depth across donors was assumed in presence/absence analyses, although this assumption may not hold. Compared with the approximately 670-donor mean, donors in an Asian-associated ancestry cluster had fewer N-insertions in productive TCRs, according to a later genetic analysis. Assigning TCR associations to individual alleles was difficult when HLA alleles, especially DR and DQ, strongly co-occurred. While some public TCRs were present in many individuals, most TCR sequences turned up only very rarely across donors. CMV serostatus was the only immune exposure information available for the cohort. A cluster of highly shared sequence variants was judged likely to be a technical artifact of the sequencing pipeline. According to a later analysis, TCR association rates differed among HLA loci, with DRB1 alleles showing the most associated TCRs and HLA-C alleles showing the fewest. A later analysis found that most CMV-associated TCR beta chains appeared HLA-restricted, with HLA associations seemingly driven largely by CMV exposure. An association between a missense DCLRE1C variant and V-gene and J-gene trimming of TCR beta chains was found in a later genetic analysis and replicated in an independent cohort. Some IMGT-functional V segments, including TRBV6-2 and TRBV6-3, could not be told apart with the 87-base-pair reads, so those segments were excluded. In a later analysis, HLA-associated TCR beta chains showed more clonal expansion and lower generation probabilities than non-associated chains that were equally common. An earlier analysis of around 600 of the donors showed that most TCR beta V segments appeared in productive rearrangements either about 90% or about 30% of the time, which broadly matched IMGT annotations. About 17 rarely observed V segments, including chromosome 9 orphons, were excluded from the earlier analysis of just under 600 of the donors because counts were too low. It was suggested by the authors that the approach could potentially be generalized to other disease states and immunological phenotypes. The classifier was reported to diagnose cytomegalovirus status with high specificity and sensitivity in both the original and validation cohorts. In the study, approximately 160 TCR beta chains were listed as associated with cytomegalovirus. A later analysis associated 16,951 TCR beta sequences with specific HLA alleles at a false discovery rate of 0.05. A later analysis reported that several top co-occurrence clusters appeared linked to parvovirus B19, influenza, CMV and Epstein-Barr virus.

Libraries were made using the immunoSEQ multiplex PCR assay. For the multiplex PCR, a mixture combining 60 forward primers for TCR Vbeta segments and 13 reverse primers for TCR Jbeta segments was used. A multiplex PCR assay on genomic DNA amplified the CDR3 region of rearranged TCR beta genes. The amplified TCR beta libraries were sequenced on the Illumina HiSeq System as 87-base-pair reads. Per the source publication's procedure: Across the 670 or so repertoires, a later analysis counted some 81 million unique TCR beta chains, approximately 10 million of which were shared by at least two donors. Raw reads were error-corrected and collapsed into unique sequences by a nearest-neighbor algorithm in which closely related sequences were merged to remove PCR and sequencing errors. Alignment of CDR3 sequences to IMGT reference sequences was used to assign V, D and J gene segments. For a sequence to be retained, a match of at least six nucleotides to both a V gene segment and a J gene segment was required. Rearrangements were called productive when the CDR3 lacked stop codons and stayed in frame with V and J; all others were non-productive. Following IMGT convention, CDR3 was defined as the stretch from the second conserved V-encoded cysteine up to the conserved J-encoded phenylalanine. Sequences without an unambiguous match to a single V gene segment were excluded from the earlier analysis of about 600 of the donors. An earlier analysis of a few hundred of the donors called V segments functional above 56.7% productive rearrangements and segregating when the between-donor standard deviation exceeded 5%. A statistical classification framework was developed to diagnose cytomegalovirus status using the catalog of TCR beta chain sequences. In a later analysis, TCR nucleotide sequences were compared against IMGT/GENE-DB human TR gene sequences so that V and J genes could be assigned. Using the TCRdist pipeline, a later analysis assigned CDR3 sequences along with most-parsimonious VDJ recombination scenarios. A later analysis defined each TCR beta chain by its CDR3 amino acid sequence plus V-gene family, and excluded reads lacking a unique V-gene family. As a way to deal with suspected cross-contamination and a sequencing artifact, a later analysis dropped 450 to 600 nucleotide sequences that were highly shared and had low generation probability. In a later analysis, a clonal expansion index was calculated for each public chain from normalized within-repertoire ranks of inferred template counts. A later analysis computed generation probabilities with a VDJ recombination model fitted to out-of-frame rearrangements, and checked the results against IGoR. In a later analysis, TCR-TCR, TCR-HLA and TCR-CMV co-occurrence was scored with hypergeometric tests, and a repertoire-size bias correction was applied to TCR pairs. In a later analysis, false discovery rates were estimated by permuting HLA or CMV assignments 20 times. In a later analysis, co-occurring TCRs were grouped using DBSCAN, and TCRdist sequence similarity was added for clustering within HLA-allele-positive subsets. Co-occurrence clustering excluded repertoires with fewer than 30,000 or more than 120,000 public chains, plus five with anomalous nucleotide sharing. This is the immuneACCESS table as TCRdb keeps it, with only in-frame sequences that have V and J called. A part of the clones is gone; compared with another copy, unresolved V genes explain less than half, and the rest is unexplained. D and trimming come from the DNA, and the V and J calls and clone size come from that table. The sample table shows under 150,000 clones, and roughly three fifths are seen once. Together, the top ten hold 2.4% of the sample.

Reading from cysteine to phenylalanine, the CDR3 counts 15 amino acids. Left in the record is the CDR3 DNA by itself, 45 bases read in frame from the first base. CDR1 is given as LGHNA and CDR2 as YNFKEQ, both from the germline V gene. Relative to germline, V is missing 2 bases and J is missing 6 bases, with 9 bases of the junction outside any gene match. The cohort consisted of 600 or so healthy bone marrow donors. All cohort members were sampled while nominally healthy, although unrecorded immune exposures were likely present. The donor was CMV seronegative and was included in the group of a few hundred seronegative cohort members. A peripheral blood sample was provided by each donor, and peripheral blood mononuclear cells were used for TCR beta sequencing. Genomic DNA extraction from the blood cell samples was performed with the Qiagen DNeasy Blood Extraction Kit. As for this clone: Its antigen is currently not known. No base-level quality is on record; no much larger clone is a single base apart.

The chain joins TRBV4-2 to TRBJ1-1, with 7 middle bases fitting TRBD1. The sequenced sample consisted of PBMCs. The clonotype comes from a woman in her 40s in good health and CMV-seronegative. The CDR3 here reads CASSQSEGQQPEAFF. The nucleotides read TGTGCCAGCAGCCAATCAGAGGGACAGCAACCTGAAGCTTTCTTT.